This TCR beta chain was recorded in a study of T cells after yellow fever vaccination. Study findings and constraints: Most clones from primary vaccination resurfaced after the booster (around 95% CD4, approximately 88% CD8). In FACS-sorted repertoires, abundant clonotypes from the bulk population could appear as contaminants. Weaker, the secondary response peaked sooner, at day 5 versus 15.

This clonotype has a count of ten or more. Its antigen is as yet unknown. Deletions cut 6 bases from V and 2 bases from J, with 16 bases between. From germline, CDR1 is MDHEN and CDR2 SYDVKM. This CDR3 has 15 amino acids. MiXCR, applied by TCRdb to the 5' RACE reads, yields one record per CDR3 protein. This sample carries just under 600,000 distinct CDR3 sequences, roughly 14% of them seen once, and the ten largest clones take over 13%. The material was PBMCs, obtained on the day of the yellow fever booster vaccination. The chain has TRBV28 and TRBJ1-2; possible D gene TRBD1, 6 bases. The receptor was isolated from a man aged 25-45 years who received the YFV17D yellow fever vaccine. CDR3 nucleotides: TGTGCCAGCAGCTCGGGGGCGGACTCAAACTATGGCTACACCTTC. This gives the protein CASSSGADSNYGYTF.